A selection of T cell receptor beta chains follows, all from one sample in a study of post-analysis software for immune sequencing data. Using its own MiXCR run on the PCR reads, TCRdb lists one record per CDR3 protein. Of about 810,000 distinct CDR3 sequences in the sample, around 53% were seen once. The sequencing sample was made of blood. These receptors were taken from a girl aged 10-17 years with multiple sclerosis. The CDR3 runs from the conserved cysteine through the conserved F or W. D genes are given only for firm matches. Clone size, where shown, is once, few, many, or a class for clones that have expanded.

TRBV20-1	.	.	TRBJ2-1	CSALSRGESSRYNEQFF	TGCAGTGCCCTTTCGCGCGGGGAGAGTTCAAGATACAATGAGCAGTTCTTC
TRBV12-3/TRBV12-4	TRBD1	few	TRBJ2-7	CASSRDSHSTYEQYF	TGTGCCAGCAGCAGGGACAGCCACAGCACCTACGAGCAGTACTTC
TRBV6-1	.	few	TRBJ2-7	CASSGPGRGYEQYF	TGTGCCAGCAGTGGACCTGGAAGAGGCTACGAGCAGTACTTC
TRBV7-6	.	.	TRBJ1-1	CASSLTGKGNTEAFF	TGTGCCAGCAGCCTTACAGGGAAGGGGAACACTGAAGCTTTCTTT
TRBV5-1	TRBD1	.	TRBJ2-7	CASSSGGTGVYEQYF	TGCGCCAGCAGCTCTGGCGGGACAGGGGTATACGAGCAGTACTTC
TRBV12-3/TRBV12-4	.	.	TRBJ2-2	CASSFGPFTGELFF	TGTGCCAGCAGTTTTGGTCCCTTCACCGGGGAGCTGTTTTTT
TRBV20-1	TRBD2	once	TRBJ2-7	CSAREREQYYEQYF	TGCAGTGCTAGGGAGCGGGAACAGTACTACGAGCAGTACTTC
TRBV20-1	.	.	TRBJ2-7	CSARGAGPQGHEQYF	TGCAGTGCTAGGGGAGCTGGTCCCCAAGGTCACGAGCAGTACTTC
TRBV12-5	TRBD1	.	TRBJ1-1	CASGHGTGSNTEAFF	TGTGCTAGTGGTCACGGGACAGGGTCTAACACTGAAGCTTTCTTT
TRBV5-1	.	few	TRBJ2-7	CASRSSIAVERDEQYF	TGCGCCAGCAGATCATCCATAGCGGTGGAGCGGGACGAGCAGTACTTC
TRBV5-1	TRBD2	.	TRBJ2-3	CASSFGPSGTTDTQYF	TGCGCCAGCAGCTTTGGACCAAGCGGGACCACAGATACGCAGTATTTT
TRBV5-1	TRBD2	few	TRBJ2-7	CASSFSSGNSYEQYF	TGCGCCAGCAGCTTCTCTAGCGGGAACTCCTACGAGCAGTACTTC
TRBV29-1	TRBD1	many	TRBJ2-7	CSYGTGKNYEQYF	TGCAGCTACGGGACAGGGAAAAACTACGAGCAGTACTTC
TRBV10-3	TRBD1	.	TRBJ1-2	CASMTGRLGYTF	TGTGCCAGTATGACAGGGAGGCTTGGCTACACCTTC
TRBV6-5	TRBD1	.	TRBJ2-7	CASRLQGAIEQYF	TGTGCCAGCCGACTACAGGGGGCAATCGAGCAGTACTTC
TRBV5-5	TRBD2	.	TRBJ2-7	CASVRERGPYEQYF	TGTGCCAGCGTGCGGGAGAGAGGCCCCTACGAGCAGTACTTC
TRBV11-3	TRBD2	.	TRBJ2-3	CASSSIAGHTQYF	TGTGCCAGCAGCTCCATAGCGGGCCATACGCAGTATTTT
TRBV2	.	.	TRBJ2-5	CASNGGSQETQYF	TGTGCCAGCAATGGAGGATCCCAAGAGACCCAGTACTTC
TRBV7-9	TRBD1	.	TRBJ2-3	CASSERDSQDTQYF	TGTGCCAGCAGCGAACGGGACAGTCAAGATACGCAGTATTTT
TRBV5-1	.	few	TRBJ1-1	CASSLGRPSVTYGAFF	TGCGCCAGCAGCTTGGGCCGGCCTTCTGTTACTTATGGGGCTTTCTTT
TRBV7-3	.	.	TRBJ2-2	CASSPTPGGELFF	TGTGCCAGCAGCCCTACCCCGGGCGGGGAGCTGTTTTTT
TRBV20-1	.	few	TRBJ2-7	CSAREGSVTREQYF	TGCAGTGCTAGAGAGGGATCTGTGACGCGCGAGCAGTACTTC
TRBV2	TRBD1	.	TRBJ2-7	CACRLRGTGEYEQYF	TGTGCCTGCAGACTCCGAGGGACAGGGGAATACGAGCAGTACTTC
TRBV6-1	.	few	TRBJ2-5	CASSEREVGWETQYF	TGTGCCAGCAGTGAAAGGGAGGTCGGATGGGAGACCCAGTACTTC
TRBV3-1	TRBD2	.	TRBJ2-5	CASSPGLAGGIQETQYF	TGTGCCAGCAGCCCTGGACTAGCGGGGGGGATTCAAGAGACCCAGTACTTC
TRBV18	.	.	TRBJ2-5	CASSDKETQYF	TGTGCCAGCTCCGATAAAGAGACCCAGTACTTC
TRBV4-1	.	.	TRBJ2-1	CASSQVVSNEQFF	TGCGCCAGCAGCCAGGTCGTCTCGAATGAGCAGTTCTTC
TRBV3-1	.	.	TRBJ1-2	CASSPRARVGYTF	TGTGCCAGCAGCCCCCGGGCGAGGGTCGGCTACACCTTC
TRBV6-5	TRBD2	once	TRBJ2-5	CASSWGGKETQYF	TGTGCCAGCAGTTGGGGAGGGAAAGAGACCCAGTACTTC
TRBV6-6	.	.	TRBJ2-1	CASRFGGQETQFF	TGTGCCAGCAGATTTGGGGGCCAAGAGACCCAGTTCTTC
TRBV2	.	.	TRBJ1-2	CVSSPTRSTNYGYTF	TGTGTCAGCAGCCCGACCAGGTCGACTAACTATGGCTACACCTTC
TRBV12-3/TRBV12-4	.	.	TRBJ2-5	CASSPPGPGETQYF	TGTGCCAGCAGTCCCCCCGGCCCGGGGGAGACCCAGTACTTC
TRBV7-8	.	.	TRBJ1-1	CASSLYGGFGEAFF	TGTGCCAGCAGCTTATATGGGGGCTTCGGTGAAGCTTTCTTT
TRBV2	TRBD2	.	TRBJ2-7	CASSEEGTSGYEQYF	TGTGCCAGCAGTGAAGAGGGGACTAGTGGTTACGAGCAGTACTTC
TRBV12-3/TRBV12-4	.	.	TRBJ2-5	CASSPRRVRETQYF	TGTGCCAGCAGTCCCCGTCGCGTTCGAGAGACCCAGTACTTC
TRBV7-6	.	.	TRBJ2-5	CASSLFPKETQYF	TGTGCCAGCAGCTTGTTTCCCAAGGAGACCCAGTACTTC
TRBV12-3/TRBV12-4	.	few	TRBJ2-5	CASSLAGAGQGKETQYF	TGTGCCAGCAGTTTAGCGGGGGCGGGACAAGGGAAAGAGACCCAGTACTTC
TRBV20-1	.	.	TRBJ2-1	CSASDYTYNEQFF	TGCAGTGCTAGTGACTATACCTACAATGAGCAGTTCTTC
TRBV6-4	TRBD1	.	TRBJ2-1	CASSDSESGGNEQFF	TGTGCCAGCAGTGACTCCGAGTCAGGGGGCAATGAGCAGTTCTTC
TRBV12-3/TRBV12-4	.	.	TRBJ2-1	CASQTWGGSIDEQFF	TGTGCCAGTCAGACGTGGGGGGGCTCTATCGATGAGCAGTTCTTC
TRBV5-1	TRBD2	few	TRBJ2-7	CASSLSSGRTYEQYF	TGCGCCAGCAGCTTGAGTAGCGGGAGAACCTACGAGCAGTACTTC
TRBV6-6	.	.	TRBJ1-4	CATHRDTNEKLFF	TGTGCCACCCACAGGGATACAAATGAAAAACTGTTTTTT
TRBV7-2	TRBD1	once	TRBJ2-1	CASSLMTGVHNEQFF	TGTGCCAGCAGCTTAATGACAGGGGTCCACAATGAGCAGTTCTTC
TRBV27	TRBD1	.	TRBJ2-7	CASRYRGPTYEQYF	TGTGCCAGCCGTTATAGGGGGCCGACCTACGAGCAGTACTTC
TRBV7-9	.	.	TRBJ2-5	CASSSEASVREQYF	TGTGCCAGCAGTTCAGAGGCTAGCGTCCGTGAGCAGTACTTC
TRBV10-3	TRBD1	.	TRBJ1-5	CAISTGTENQPQHF	TGTGCCATCAGTACCGGGACAGAGAATCAGCCCCAGCATTTT
TRBV6-5	TRBD1	.	TRBJ1-1	CASGKQGPNTEAFF	TGTGCCAGCGGAAAACAGGGGCCAAACACTGAAGCTTTCTTT
TRBV7-8	.	.	TRBJ1-2	CASSPTRVNSGDVGYTF	TGTGCCAGCAGCCCAACGCGGGTCAACTCTGGGGACGTTGGCTACACCTTC
TRBV9	.	.	TRBJ2-1	CASSVDQGGYNEQFF	TGTGCCAGCAGCGTCGATCAGGGGGGATACAATGAGCAGTTCTTC
TRBV11-2	.	.	TRBJ1-1	CASNSAGSLNTEAFF	TGTGCCAGCAACAGTGCGGGATCTCTTAACACTGAAGCTTTCTTT
TRBV20-1	.	many	TRBJ2-7	CSATRDRVSYEQYF	TGCAGTGCTACTCGGGACCGCGTCTCCTACGAGCAGTACTTC